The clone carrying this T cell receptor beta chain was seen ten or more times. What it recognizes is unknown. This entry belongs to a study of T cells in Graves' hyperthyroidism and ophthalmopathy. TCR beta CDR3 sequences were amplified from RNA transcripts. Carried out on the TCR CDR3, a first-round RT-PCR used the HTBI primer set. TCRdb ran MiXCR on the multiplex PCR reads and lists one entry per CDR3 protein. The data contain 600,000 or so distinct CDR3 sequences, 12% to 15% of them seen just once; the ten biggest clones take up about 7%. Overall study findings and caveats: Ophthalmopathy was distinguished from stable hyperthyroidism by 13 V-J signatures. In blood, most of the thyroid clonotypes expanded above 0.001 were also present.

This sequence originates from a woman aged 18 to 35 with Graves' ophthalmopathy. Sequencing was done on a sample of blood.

The CDR3 DNA is TGTGCCAGCAGTTCCGGGACTGTCGGCTACACCTTC. It specifies CASSSGTVGYTF. This chain joins TRBV12-3 or TRBV12-4 and TRBJ1-2; possibly TRBD1 for D (5 bases). V lost 4 bases and J lost 8, with 11 bases in between. The CDR3 runs 12 residues.